This T cell receptor (beta chain) was profiled in a study of cytomegalovirus exposure and HLA in healthy donors. Deletions cut 1 base from V and 0 bases from J, with 10 bases between. The CDR3 extends over 15 amino acids. Germline loops: CDR1 SGHNT, CDR2 YYREEE (reference sequence). Primers: 60 Vbeta forward and 13 Jbeta reverse. TCRdb's copy holds only in-frame clones and misses some; the assay was immunoSEQ multiplex PCR. Of more than 95,000 clones detected, about 15% appear once; the ten largest clones hold about 3.1%. This chain connects TRBV5-4 to TRBJ2-5; TRBD2 is a possible D gene (5 bases). This TCR was recovered from a female donor in good health and CMV-seropositive. The material sequenced was PBMCs. CDR3 sequence reads: CASSLSGGYQETQYF. Here the CDR3 DNA reads TGTGCCAGCAGCTTGTCCGGCGGGTACCAAGAGACCCAGTACTTC.